The clone carrying this TCR beta chain has a handful of counts. The data were obtained in a study of T cell repertoires in cytomegalovirus infection. TCRdb redid the calling of the reads with MiXCR, one entry per CDR3 protein. The sample yields more than 85,000 distinct CDR3 sequences, approximately 17% seen once. The CDR3 is 14 residues long. Deletions cut 8 bases from V and 0 bases from J, with 11 bases between. The V gene's germline CDR1 is SNHLY and CDR2 FYNNEI. V and J are TRBV2 and TRBJ1-5; possibly TRBD1 for D (5 bases). The TCR was taken from a human donor in good health (CMV status not recorded). Some clones in this sample may be carry-over from other donors' samples. The specimen was PBMCs. The CDR3 spells CASGGHISNQPQHF. CDR3 sequence (DNA): TGTGCCAGCGGAGGACACATTAGCAATCAGCCCCAGCATTTT.